The rows below give T cell receptor beta chains drawn from one sample of a study of blood T cell repertoires in COVID-19. Clones were sequenced by immunoSEQ multiplex PCR, and TCRdb holds only the in-frame ones, with some missing. This sample carries 300,000 or so clones, around four fifths of them seen once, and the ten largest clones take approximately 1.2%. Sequences were obtained from peripheral blood. Every receptor here comes from a woman between 45 and 60 years old with acute or convalescent COVID-19. CDR3s include the opening cysteine and the closing phenylalanine or tryptophan. The order of the fields is V gene, clone size, D gene, J gene, CDR3 protein, CDR3 DNA. A D gene is named only where the DNA matches it firmly. The size of a clone is reported for some rows only, either as once, few or many, or as a class for expanded clones.

TRBV6-1	-	-	TRBJ1-2	CASSEADSYYGYTF	TGTGCCAGCAGTGAAGCCGACAGTTACTATGGCTACACCTTC
TRBV4-2	-	-	TRBJ1-4	CASSQEYSTATNEKLFF	TGTGCCAGCAGCCAAGAATACAGCACAGCAACTAATGAAAAACTGTTTTTT
TRBV29-1	-	TRBD1	TRBJ1-2	CSVGGLNRGRNNYGYTF	TGCAGCGTTGGAGGTCTCAACAGGGGGCGGAATAACTATGGCTACACCTTC
TRBV5-1	-	TRBD1	TRBJ2-3	CASSLAQGASLNTQYF	TGCGCCAGCAGCTTGGCTCAGGGGGCGTCCTTAAATACGCAGTATTTT
TRBV2	-	TRBD1	TRBJ2-1	CASSGDRGRYNEQFF	TGTGCCAGCAGCGGGGACAGGGGAAGGTACAATGAGCAGTTCTTC
TRBV5-4	-	TRBD1	TRBJ1-2	CASSLVSGGYGYTF	TGTGCCAGCAGCTTGGTGTCAGGGGGCTATGGCTACACCTTC
TRBV7-9	-	-	TRBJ1-2	CASSLLDGNYGYTF	TGTGCCAGCAGCTTATTAGACGGGAACTATGGCTACACCTTC
TRBV3-1/TRBV3-2	-	TRBD1	TRBJ1-1	CASSLQGQLEAFF	TGTGCCAGCAGCCTACAGGGGCAGCTTGAAGCTTTCTTT
TRBV7-7	-	TRBD2	TRBJ2-5	CASSLARGNDQETQYF	TGTGCCAGCAGCTTAGCGCGGGGGAACGATCAAGAGACCCAGTACTTC
TRBV30	-	-	TRBJ2-6	CATQAGANVLTF	TGTGCCACACAAGCTGGGGCCAACGTCCTGACTTTC
TRBV6-4	-	TRBD1	TRBJ2-1	CASSDSQGNEQFF	TGTGCCAGCAGTGACTCACAGGGGAATGAGCAGTTCTTC
TRBV3-1/TRBV3-2	-	TRBD1	TRBJ2-1	CASSQDVGVQGIDEQFF	TGTGCCAGCAGCCAAGATGTAGGGGTACAGGGGATAGATGAGCAGTTCTTC
TRBV29-1	-	TRBD1	TRBJ1-5	CSVEVDRNQPQHF	TGCAGCGTTGAGGTGGACAGGAATCAGCCCCAGCATTTT
TRBV29-1	-	-	TRBJ1-2	CSVWKQGDYGYTF	TGCAGCGTGTGGAAACAGGGTGACTATGGCTACACCTTC
TRBV4-1	-	TRBD1	TRBJ1-4	CASSPDRGDEKLFF	TGCGCCAGCAGCCCGGACAGGGGTGATGAAAAACTGTTTTTT
TRBV7-2	-	TRBD2	TRBJ2-1	CASSSPGLAGGNEQFF	TGTGCCAGCAGCTCCCCGGGACTAGCGGGGGGCAACGAGCAGTTCTTC
TRBV4-2	-	TRBD1	TRBJ1-4	CASSQDGRGTANEKLFF	TGTGCCAGCAGCCAAGATGGCAGGGGGACGGCTAATGAAAAACTGTTTTTT
TRBV5-1	few	-	TRBJ2-2	CASSSPRLANTGELFF	TGCGCCAGCAGCTCCCCCAGACTAGCGAACACCGGGGAGCTGTTTTTT
TRBV24-1	-	-	TRBJ2-5	CATSDAGLETQYF	TGTGCCACCAGTGATGCGGGGTTGGAGACCCAGTACTTC
TRBV18	-	TRBD1	TRBJ1-2	CASSPAETGDYGYTF	TGTGCCAGCTCACCGGCCGAGACAGGGGACTATGGCTACACCTTC
TRBV9	-	TRBD2	TRBJ2-1	CASSTTSGGFSFEQFF	TGTGCCAGCAGCACCACTAGCGGAGGTTTTTCCTTTGAGCAGTTCTTC
TRBV7-3	-	TRBD2	TRBJ2-1	CASSLRASGSLADEQFF	TGTGCCAGCAGCTTAAGGGCTAGCGGGAGTCTGGCCGATGAGCAGTTCTTC
TRBV30	-	TRBD1	TRBJ2-5	CAWERGQGETRYF	TGTGCCTGGGAGAGGGGGCAAGGGGAGACCCGGTACTTC